The TCR beta chain under discussion was sequenced for a study of Graves' ophthalmopathy and Graves' hyperthyroidism. Study findings and constraints: Ophthalmopathy cases were distinguished from stable hyperthyroidism by a 13-signature model, reaching over 85% sensitivity and around 81% specificity.

Germline V gene lookup returns CDR1 MGHRA and CDR2 YSYEKL. V gave up 0 bases and J gave up 7 bases, with 12 bases separating them. The CDR3 sequence is 14 residues long. RNA transcripts yielded amplified TCR beta CDR3 regions. First-round RT-PCR used HTBI primers; second-round multiplex PCR followed. From the multiplex PCR reads, TCRdb called clonotypes with MiXCR, one entry per CDR3 protein. The sample contains some 1.1 million distinct CDR3 sequences, less than 45% of which appear only once. This clonotype was seen ten or more times. Antigen specificity is unknown. Patients were diagnosed from clinical symptoms, serum thyroxine, TRAb, thyroid ultrasound and orbital computed tomography.

Input material: peripheral blood or thyroid tissue (not recorded which). The chain links TRBV4-1 to TRBJ1-1, with a tentative D call TRBD1 (5 bases). The sequence derives from an adult man with Graves' hyperthyroidism. The CDR3 sequence is CASSQDPGQNEAFF. The CDR3 region has the DNA TGCGCCAGCAGCCAAGATCCGGGGCAAAATGAAGCTTTCTTT.